The T cell receptor (beta chain) described here comes from a study of radiotherapy plus CTLA-4 blockade in lung cancer (dated by TCRdb to the late 2010s). Background for the entire study: Objective responses occurred in roughly 19% of enrolled patients, and over 30% achieved disease control. Study-level results and caveats: The strongest predictors of response were reported to be early dynamic shifts in blood T cell clones along with a rise in serum interferon-beta following radiation. After treatment with radiotherapy and ipilimumab, TCR clones that originated in tumors expanded in peripheral blood.

In regard to this clone: No cognate antigen has been identified for it. No quality values exist for individual bases; no much larger clone is one base distant.

The receptor library was made with the immunoSEQ multiplex PCR assay. TCRdb limited this immuneACCESS table to in-frame rearrangements with V and J called. A share of clones is missing; checked studies link under half to unresolved V genes, and the rest is unexplained. A total of 26,000 or so clones appear in this sample, around three quarters of them only once. Approximately 16% of the sample belongs to the ten largest clones. The study evaluated CTLA-4 blockade (ipilimumab) given together with focal radiation therapy in patients who had chemo-refractory metastatic non-small-cell lung cancer. The trim is 1 base for V and 5 bases for J, with a gap of 3 bases between the germline ends. Including the terminal cysteine and phenylalanine, the CDR3 comprises 12 residues. Only CDR3 DNA remains: 36 bases, in frame from the first base. CDR1 SEHNR and CDR2 FQNEAQ are derived from the germline V gene (reference sequence).

The sample here was peripheral blood, taken from a patient treated with radiotherapy plus ipilimumab. The clonotype comes from a human donor with non-small cell lung cancer that progressed on radiotherapy plus ipilimumab. This receptor chain uses TRBV7-9 and TRBJ2-1, with the identity of the D gene unclear. The CDR3 protein is CASSLENNEQFF. The sequence in DNA is TGTGCCAGCAGCTTAGAAAACAATGAGCAGTTCTTC.